The 19 T cell receptor beta chains below all came from one sample that was sequenced in a study of cytomegalovirus exposure and HLA in healthy donors. The PCR contained 60 Vbeta and 13 Jbeta primers. The protocol was immunoSEQ multiplex PCR, while the TCRdb copy is restricted to in-frame clones and leaves out a portion. The sample consists of around 140,000 clones, 75% to 85% of them appearing once. Sequenced input: PBMCs. These receptors originate from a woman in her fifties or sixties in good health and CMV-seropositive.

The CDR3 sequence is CASTKSDRGYEQYF. CDR3 bases: TGTGCCAGCACCAAGAGCGACAGGGGATACGAGCAGTACTTC. The rearrangement links TRBV6-1 to TRBJ2-7; 8 bases align to TRBD1. The ends lost 7 bases at V and 4 bases at J; junction bases unmatched: 9. The CDR3 consists of 14 residues. Germline V gene lookup returns CDR1 MNHNS and CDR2 SASEGT.

This clone has more than one count but fewer than ten. The chain uses TRBV7-6 and TRBJ2-2; the D gene is possibly TRBD2 (5 bases). With 1 base removed from V and 3 bases from J, the gap between germline ends came to 6 bases. CDR1 is SGHVS, CDR2 FNYEAQ, per germline. The CDR3 runs 14 residues. The CDR3 DNA sequence: TGTGCCAGCAGCTTAGGAGGGTACACCGGGGAGCTGTTTTTT. Its translation: CASSLGGYTGELFF. Together with reference TRBV7-6 and TRBJ2-2, the CDR3 gives the full variable domain: GAGVSQSPRYKVTKRGQDVALRCDPISGHVSLYWYRQALGQGPEFLTYFNYEAQQDKSGLPNDRFSAERPEGSISTLTIQRTEQRDSAMYRCASSLGGYTGELFFGEGSRLTVL.

The chain links TRBV5-4 to TRBJ2-7; TRBD2 matches 9 bases. Unmatched junction bases numbered 4, after V lost 0 bases and J lost 3 bases. CDR1 and CDR2 from the germline V gene are SGHNT and YYREEE (reference sequence). The CDR3 is 15 amino acids. The CDR3, as DNA: TGTGCCAGCAGCTTGGGGACTAGCGACCTCTACGAGCAGTACTTC. Encoded protein: CASSLGTSDLYEQYF.

The rearrangement links TRBV5-1 to TRBJ2-1; maybe TRBD1 (6 bases). The CDR3 contains 15 residues. V was shortened by 1 base and J by 2 bases, with 10 bases between the two germline ends. Germline V gene lookup returns CDR1 SGHRS and CDR2 YFSETQ. Here the CDR3 DNA reads TGCGCCAGCAGCTTGAAAGGGGACACCTACAATGAGCAGTTCTTC. Residues: CASSLKGDTYNEQFF.

The chain uses TRBV11-3 and TRBJ2-1; tentative D call: TRBD2 (5 bases). Germline loops: CDR1 SGHNT, CDR2 YENEEA. CDR3 length: 13 amino acids. V lost 3 bases, J lost 8 bases, and 11 bases lay in between. The CDR3 loop is CASSFGLFDEQFF. CDR3 DNA: TGTGCCAGCAGCTTTGGACTCTTCGATGAGCAGTTCTTC.

J is TRBJ2-6 and V is TRBV7-9, with 7 bases matching TRBD1. The CDR3 is made up of 15 amino acids. Germline values: CDR1 SEHNR, CDR2 FQNEAQ (reference sequence). With 1 base clipped from V and 6 bases from J, the junction kept 3 bases outside the gene matches. The CDR3 reads CASSLGQGTANVLTF. The CDR3 DNA reads as TGTGCCAGCAGCTTAGGACAGGGTACGGCCAACGTCCTGACTTTC. The whole variable domain, filled in from reference TRBV7-9 and TRBJ2-6, reads DTGVSQNPRHKITKRGQNVTFRCDPISEHNRLYWYRQTLGQGPEFLTYFQNEAQLEKSRLLSDRFSAERPKGSFSTLEIQRTEQGDSAMYLCASSLGQGTANVLTFGAGSRLTVL.

The J gene is TRBJ1-2, the V gene TRBV5-4, with 9 bases aligning to TRBD1. The J segment lost 4 bases and the V segment lost 3 bases, leaving 16 bases of the junction unmatched. This CDR3 has 18 residues. CDR1 SGHNT and CDR2 YYREEE come from the germline V gene (reference sequence). CDR3: CASSSLYRDRDRGYGYTF. The CDR3 nucleotides read TGTGCCAGCAGCTCCCTCTATAGGGACAGGGATCGAGGCTATGGCTACACCTTC.

This rearrangement joins TRBV5-1 to TRBJ2-2; TRBD1 matches 9 bases. The CDR3 extends over 15 amino acids. The V gene end was trimmed by 5 bases and the J gene end by 5 bases; junction bases not matched to a gene: 7. The germline V gene has CDR1 SGHRS and CDR2 YFSETQ. This chain's CDR3 is CASRFSGQGTGELFF. The CDR3 DNA reads as TGCGCCAGCAGGTTCTCGGGACAGGGTACCGGGGAGCTGTTTTTT.

This clone was found a few times. The chain links TRBV15 to TRBJ2-1; no clear D. V dropped 0 bases and J dropped 8 bases, with 11 bases sitting between them. The CDR3 sequence is 14 residues long. Germline CDR1 reads LNHNV; CDR2 reads YYDKDF (reference sequence). Here the CDR3 DNA reads TGTGCCACCAGCAGAGAGCCTAGAGTGGATGAGCAGTTCTTC. This gives the protein CATSREPRVDEQFF.

The chain links TRBV2 to TRBJ1-5, with TRBD1 as a possible D gene (5 bases). The CDR3 has 17 residues. Germline CDR1 SNHLY, CDR2 FYNNEI. V shed 4 bases and J shed 3 bases, with 19 bases lying between them. Here the CDR3 reads CASSASDDRRYNQPQHF. CDR3 coding DNA: TGTGCCAGCAGTGCCTCGGATGACAGACGTTACAATCAGCCCCAGCATTTT.

The chain has TRBV18 and TRBJ2-1; 7 nucleotides line up with TRBD1. CDR1 KGHSH and CDR2 LQKENI come from the germline V gene. V lost 3 bases, J lost 4 bases, and 6 bases stayed unmatched. This CDR3 has 15 amino acids. The CDR3 DNA sequence: TGTGCCAGCTCACCGGGACAGTCCCTTTACAATGAGCAGTTCTTC. This encodes CASSPGQSLYNEQFF.

The chain recombines TRBV10-1 with TRBJ1-3, with 9 bases identical to TRBD1. CDR3 length equals 15 residues. Trimming took 5 bases from V and 1 from J; bases not matched to a gene: 3. In germline, CDR1 is WNHNN, CDR2 SYGVQD (reference sequence). CDR3 sequence (DNA): TGCGCCAGCAGTCGGACAGGGGTATCTGGAAACACCATATATTTT. Translating gives CASSRTGVSGNTIYF.

The genes are TRBV28 and TRBJ2-3; D is possibly TRBD2 (6 bases). Germline V gene lookup returns CDR1 MDHEN and CDR2 SYDVKM. Trimming removed 3 bases at V and 11 bases at J, with 12 bases between. The CDR3 spans 12 residues. The CDR3 DNA sequence: TGTGCCAGCAGTTTTCCGGGACTCCAGCAGTATTTT. It specifies CASSFPGLQQYF. The full variable domain, with the rest looked up from reference TRBV28 and TRBJ2-3, is DVKVTQSSRYLVKRTGEKVFLECVQDMDHENMFWYRQDPGLGLRLIYFSYDVKMKEKGDIPEGYSVSREKKERFSLILESASTNQTSMYLCASSFPGLQQYFGPGTRLTVL.

The V and J genes are TRBV11-2 and TRBJ1-5; 8 nucleotides align to TRBD1. With V trimmed by 1 base and J by 2 bases, 13 bases remained unmatched. CDR1 and CDR2 (germline): SGHAT, FQNNGV. This CDR3 is 19 amino acids long. CDR3 nucleotides: TGTGCCAGCAGCTTAGCCCCCCCCGGACAGGGCAAATGCAATCAGCCCCAGCATTTT. Translation: CASSLAPPGQGKCNQPQHF.

J is TRBJ1-5 and V is TRBV18; D call uncertain. Trimming left V 1 base short and J 15 bases short, with 16 bases between. CDR1 KGHSH and CDR2 LQKENI come from the germline V gene. The CDR3 covers 13 residues. CDR3 sequence reads: CASSPRSDTGRHF. CDR3 nucleotide sequence: TGTGCCAGCTCACCACGCTCGGATACCGGGAGGCATTTT.

This chain joins TRBV27 and TRBJ2-6; 9 bases are shared with TRBD1. The CDR3 extends over 22 amino acids. Germline values: CDR1 MNHEY, CDR2 SMNVEV (reference sequence). The trim removed 2 bases at V and 1 base at J, leaving 18 bases unmatched. The CDR3 region has the DNA TGTGCCAGCAGTTTAAGAAGGCCCGAAGCGACAGGGGGTTGGTCTGGGGCCAACGTCCTGACTTTC. This sequence encodes CASSLRRPEATGGWSGANVLTF.

This chain links TRBV7-2 with TRBJ2-7, with 7 nucleotides matching TRBD1. V shed 6 bases and J 1 base; nucleotides not matched to a gene: 6. Germline assignment: CDR1 SGHTA and CDR2 FQGNSA. This CDR3 comprises 14 residues. CDR3 protein: CASSGQAGSYEQYF. The CDR3 region has the DNA TGTGCCAGCAGTGGACAGGCCGGTTCCTACGAGCAGTACTTC.

The CDR3 nucleotides read TGTGCCAGCAGTTTATCGAGGCAGGGCAGAACAGATACGCAGTATTTT. The encoded protein is CASSLSRQGRTDTQYF. The rearrangement joins TRBV27 to TRBJ2-3, with D perhaps TRBD1 (5 bases). Trimming removed 0 bases at V and 3 bases at J, with 13 bases between. Germline CDR1 is MNHEY and CDR2 is SMNVEV (reference sequence). CDR3 size: 16 residues.

J is TRBJ2-7 and V is TRBV28, with D possibly being TRBD1 (5 bases). This CDR3 is built from 16 residues. V gave up 4 bases and J gave up 5 bases, with 21 bases separating them. The germline gives CDR1 MDHEN, CDR2 SYDVKM. Here the CDR3 reads CASSSPPDSYLDEQYF. CDR3 sequence (DNA): TGTGCCAGCAGTTCCCCTCCCGACAGCTATCTGGACGAGCAGTACTTC.